Below are 10 T cell receptor beta chains sequenced from a single sample in a study of blood T cell repertoires in COVID-19. The assay was immunoSEQ multiplex PCR, and TCRdb's table has in-frame clones only and misses some. The table has around 250,000 clones, almost 85% seen once. Sequenced sample: PBMCs or T cells enriched from blood (not recorded which). The receptors come from a man between 40 and 49 years old who had recovered from COVID-19.

This clone was seen only once. J is TRBJ1-6 and V is TRBV15; TRBD1 might be the D (5 bases). There are 12 residues in the CDR3. V lost 3 bases and J 14 bases, leaving 11 bases between the germline ends. Germline V gene sequence: CDR1 LNHNV, CDR2 YYDKDF (reference sequence). The CDR3 bases are TGTGCCACCAGCAGCGGGACTCCCGCCCTCCACTTT. Amino acids: CATSSGTPALHF.

Only a few counts were recorded for this clone. The J gene is TRBJ2-2, the V gene TRBV5-1, with 12 bases aligning to TRBD2. CDR3 length equals 17 residues. V was pared by 2 bases and J by 5 bases, with 7 bases of the junction left unmatched. The germline CDR1 and CDR2 sequences are SGHRS and YFSETQ. CDR3 coding DNA: TGCGCCAGCAGCTTAGGCCTACTAGCGGGAGGAACCGGGGAGCTGTTTTTT. It codes for CASSLGLLAGGTGELFF.

The chain joins TRBV7-3 to TRBJ2-3; TRBD2 matches at 10 bases. Germline lookup yields CDR1 SGHTA and CDR2 FQGTGA. The V segment lost 1 base and the J segment 4 bases; nucleotides outside the gene matches: 5. The CDR3 loop spans 16 amino acids. The CDR3 coding sequence is TGTGCCAGCAGCTTAATAGCGGGGGGCCCCCCAGATACGCAGTATTTT. Translation: CASSLIAGGPPDTQYF.

V and J are TRBV15 and TRBJ1-1; possibly TRBD1 for D (6 bases). CDR1 and CDR2 from the germline V gene are LNHNV and YYDKDF (reference sequence). Trimming took off 2 bases at V and 5 bases at J, with 9 bases between the two ends. The CDR3 totals 13 residues. The CDR3 region is CATSRIQGTEAFF. In DNA form, the CDR3 reads TGTGCCACCAGCAGAATACAGGGAACTGAAGCTTTCTTT.

The rearrangement joins TRBV12-3 or TRBV12-4 to TRBJ1-2; no definite D call. The V end was cut by 7 bases, the J end by 7 bases, with 16 bases between. The CDR3 contains 13 residues. CDR3 in DNA: TGTGCCAGCACCACGGATAGGAGGTTTGGCTACACCTTC. The encoded protein is CASTTDRRFGYTF.

V and J are TRBV19 and TRBJ1-1; D not resolved. Germline V lookup: CDR1 LNHDA, CDR2 SQIVND (reference sequence). The CDR3 is 13 residues long. V was trimmed by 3 bases and J by 5 bases, leaving 10 bases between them. CDR3 DNA sequence: TGTGCCAGTAGTATTACCGGGAAAACTGAAGCTTTCTTT. This translates into CASSITGKTEAFF.

For the CDR3, the DNA is TGCGCCAGCAGCTTGATAGGGGGGACAGTCTCTGGGGCCAACGTCCTGACTTTC. This gives the protein CASSLIGGTVSGANVLTF. The J gene is TRBJ2-6, the V gene TRBV5-1; tentative D call: TRBD1 (7 bases). In germline, CDR1 is SGHRS, CDR2 YFSETQ. The CDR3 is made up of 18 amino acids. Trimming stripped 1 base from V and 0 bases from J, with 14 bases between.

The chain couples TRBV24-1 to TRBJ2-3, with 9 nucleotides matching TRBD2. CDR3 length equals 16 residues. CDR1 and CDR2 from the germline V gene are KGHDR and SFDVKD. Losses at the gene ends were 4 bases for V and 0 bases for J; bases not matched to a gene: 4. The CDR3 sequence is CATSDPSGMSTDTQYF. Written as DNA, the CDR3 is TGTGCCACCAGTGACCCTAGCGGGATGAGCACAGATACGCAGTATTTT.

The V gene is TRBV18, the J gene TRBJ2-5; TRBD2 matches 8 bases. V lost 4 bases and J lost 5; bases outside the gene matches: 3. CDR1 and CDR2 (germline): KGHSH, LQKENI. The CDR3 is 13 amino acids. The CDR3 spells CASSLAGYETQYF. CDR3 nucleotide sequence: TGTGCCAGCTCACTAGCGGGGTACGAGACCCAGTACTTC.

With respect to this clone: The same CDR3 is also encoded by other DNA sequences in this sample. The chain couples TRBV18 to TRBJ1-1; D is uncertain. The CDR3 totals 13 residues. The germline gives CDR1 KGHSH, CDR2 LQKENI. V lost 3 bases and J lost 2, with 7 bases in between. Written as DNA, the CDR3 is TGTGCCAGCTCACCTCAGGCTAACACTGAAGCTTTCTTT. It codes for CASSPQANTEAFF. The full variable domain, rest sourced from reference TRBV18 and TRBJ1-1, is NAGVMQNPRHLVRRRGQEARLRCSPMKGHSHVYWYRQLPEEGLKFMVYLQKENIIDESGMPKERFSAEFPKEGPSILRIQQVVRGDSAAYFCASSPQANTEAFFGQGTRLTVV.